A single sample is the source of the 10 T cell receptor beta chains below, sequenced in a study of T cells in tumors after PD-1 blockade (dated by TCRdb to the late 2010s). To prepare the library, the immunoSEQ multiplex PCR assay was applied. The table comes from immuneACCESS by way of TCRdb, which keeps in-frame sequences with V and J called. Part of the clones is missing from these tables; in studies checked, under half for an unresolved V gene and the rest for unknown reasons. The table for this sample lists around 25,000 clones; 65% to 85% of them were counted only once. 12% of the sample lies in the top ten. The time point label on this specimen signifies: after anti-PD-1 therapy. The sample in question was PBMCs, obtained after anti-PD-1 treatment. These TCRs come from a human donor with basal cell carcinoma.

The rearrangement links TRBV7-9 to TRBJ1-6; 7 bases agree with TRBD1. This CDR3 contains 16 residues. Germline CDR1 is SEHNR and CDR2 is FQNEAQ (reference sequence). V shed 5 bases and J 9 bases; nucleotides not matched to a gene: 13. CDR3 region: CASSPQTGRPGSPLHF. CDR3 DNA sequence: TGTGCCAGCAGCCCGCAGACAGGGAGGCCCGGTTCACCCCTCCACTTT.

This chain connects TRBV14 to TRBJ2-1; 9 bases line up with TRBD2. The CDR3 is 16 amino acids. With V trimmed by 7 bases and J by 7 bases, 14 bases remained unmatched. Germline CDR1 reads SGHDN; CDR2 reads FVKESK. This chain's CDR3 is CASTLGRRGGSNEQFF. In nucleotides, the CDR3 is TGTGCCAGCACCCTAGGCAGGCGGGGGGGCTCTAATGAGCAGTTCTTC.

The gene calls are TRBV7-8 and TRBJ2-1, with 8 bases identical to TRBD2. V shed 5 bases and J 8 bases; nucleotides not matched to a gene: 8. Germline assignment: CDR1 SGHVS and CDR2 FQNEAQ. This CDR3 spans 14 amino acids. CDR3 sequence: CASSPRGGFDEQFF. The CDR3 bases are TGTGCCAGCAGCCCCCGGGGGGGCTTCGATGAGCAGTTCTTC.

This chain uses TRBV4-2 with TRBJ2-2; 9 nucleotides agree with TRBD1. Germline V gene sequence: CDR1 LGHNA, CDR2 YNFKEQ. V dropped 1 base and J dropped 4; count of bases not matched to a gene: 1. The CDR3 runs to 15 residues. The CDR3, as DNA: TGTGCCAGCAGCCAAGGACAGGGGGGCACCGGGGAGCTGTTTTTT. It codes for CASSQGQGGTGELFF.

This chain links TRBV5-6 with TRBJ2-3, with D tentatively TRBD1 or TRBD2 (5 bases each). This CDR3 comprises 13 residues. CDR1 and CDR2 (germline): SGHDT, YYEEEE. Trimming pared 6 bases from V and 3 bases from J, leaving 11 bases between. CDR3 loop: CASTPEGTDTQYF. In nucleotides, the CDR3 is TGTGCCAGCACCCCTGAGGGGACAGATACGCAGTATTTT.

V usage is TRBV15 and J usage is TRBJ1-6; D is unresolved. The CDR3 covers 17 residues. Germline CDR1 LNHNV, CDR2 YYDKDF (reference sequence). The germline V and J ends were trimmed by 3 bases and 0 bases, with 12 bases remaining between them. The CDR3 DNA sequence: TGTGCCACCAGCAGTGACGGGGTGAGCTCCTATAATTCACCCCTCCACTTT. It specifies CATSSDGVSSYNSPLHF.

The chain links TRBV12-3 or TRBV12-4 to TRBJ1-2, with D tentatively TRBD1 (5 bases). This CDR3 spans 13 amino acids. Trimming stripped 3 bases from V and 3 bases from J, with 8 bases between. The CDR3 loop reads CASSFRGYYGYTF. The CDR3 region has the DNA TGTGCCAGCAGTTTTCGGGGGTACTATGGCTACACCTTC.

A few counts support this clone. V gene TRBV6-6 combines with J gene TRBJ2-7; no firm D call. CDR1 is MNHNY and CDR2 is SVGAGI in the germline V gene (reference sequence). Trimming pared 0 bases from V and 2 bases from J, leaving 14 bases between. This CDR3 is built from 16 residues. The CDR3 loop is CASSYSNPAQAYEQYF. In DNA form, the CDR3 reads TGTGCCAGCAGTTACTCGAACCCGGCGCAGGCCTACGAGCAGTACTTC.

The V call is TRBV5-8, the J call TRBJ1-5, with TRBD1 identical over 10 bases. The V gene end was trimmed by 4 bases and the J gene end by 0 bases; junction bases not matched to a gene: 13. The CDR3 spans 19 residues. Germline loops: CDR1 SGHTS, CDR2 YDEGEE. DNA for the CDR3: TGTGCCAGCAGCGGCGGGACAGGGGACGTGGTAGATAGCAATCAGCCCCAGCATTTT. This codes for CASSGGTGDVVDSNQPQHF.

In its sample, this clone was seen once. This chain uses TRBV5-1 with TRBJ1-2, with TRBD1 as a possible D gene (5 bases). Deletions cut 2 bases from V and 3 bases from J, with 20 bases between. In germline, CDR1 is SGHRS, CDR2 YFSETQ. This CDR3 contains 17 residues. The chain's CDR3 is CASSFRTGGSTDYGYTF. In DNA form, the CDR3 reads TGCGCCAGCAGCTTCAGAACAGGCGGGTCCACTGACTATGGCTACACCTTC.